A single sample gave rise to the 16 T cell receptor beta chains below, sequenced in a study of blood T cell repertoires in COVID-19. The repertoire was sequenced with immunoSEQ multiplex PCR; TCRdb's copy has only in-frame clones and lacks some. This repertoire shows hundreds of thousands of clones, about nine tenths found once; its top ten account for roughly 12%. The sample consisted of peripheral blood. Receptors were obtained from a man aged 45-65 years with COVID-19, enrolled during active disease.

The CDR3 loop reads CASSLGTGNSPLHF. In DNA, the CDR3 is TGTGCCAGCAGCTTAGGTACGGGGAATTCACCCCTCCACTTT. J is TRBJ1-6 and V is TRBV7-9; D is uncertain. The CDR3 extends over 14 amino acids. Deletions cut 1 base from V and 7 bases from J, with 8 bases between. Germline CDR1 and CDR2: SEHNR and FQNEAQ (reference sequence).

This clone was counted between two and nine times. The rearrangement joins TRBV11-2 to TRBJ2-3; possibly TRBD2 for D (6 bases). Trimming left V 0 bases short and J 1 base short, with 8 bases between. The V gene's germline CDR1 is SGHAT and CDR2 FQNNGV. The CDR3 contains 15 residues. CDR3 sequence reads: CASSLDGGGTDTQYF. As DNA, the CDR3 is TGTGCCAGCAGCTTAGATGGCGGGGGCACAGATACGCAGTATTTT.

The chain employs TRBV29-1 and TRBJ2-2; 10 bases line up with TRBD1. Germline values: CDR1 SQVTM, CDR2 ANQGSEA. J was trimmed by 5 bases and V by 5 bases; bases with no gene match: 5. This CDR3 is built from 14 residues. CDR3 protein: CSVLDRGRTGELFF. In nucleotides, the CDR3 is TGCAGCGTTCTTGACAGGGGGCGGACCGGGGAGCTGTTTTTT.

This rearrangement joins TRBV10-3 to TRBJ2-7, with D perhaps matching TRBD1 (6 bases). Germline loops: CDR1 ENHRY, CDR2 SYGVKD. This CDR3 contains 12 residues. The V gene lost 5 bases and the J gene lost 3 bases, with 8 bases spanning the gap. The CDR3 reads CAISIQGYEQYF. The CDR3 bases are TGTGCCATCAGTATACAGGGCTACGAGCAGTACTTC.

The chain joins TRBV7-8 to TRBJ1-2; 7 bases are shared with TRBD1. V dropped 4 bases and J dropped 2; count of bases not matched to a gene: 7. The germline V gene encodes CDR1 SGHVS and CDR2 FQNEAQ. The CDR3 sequence is 15 residues long. CDR3 nucleotides: TGTGCCAGCAGCTGGACAACGGGACAGAACTATGGCTACACCTTC. As protein: CASSWTTGQNYGYTF. The entire variable domain, with the rest obtained from reference TRBV7-8 and TRBJ1-2, is as follows: GAGVSQSPRYKVAKRGQDVALRCDPISGHVSLFWYQQALGQGPEFLTYFQNEAQLDKSGLPSDRFFAERPEGSVSTLKIQRTQQEDSAVYLCASSWTTGQNYGYTFGSGTRLTVV.

This chain uses TRBV14 with TRBJ2-2; TRBD2 agrees at 12 bases. The germline gives CDR1 SGHDN, CDR2 FVKESK. With V trimmed by 2 bases and J by 4 bases, 5 bases remained unmatched. This CDR3 has 17 residues. The CDR3, as DNA: TGTGCCAGCAGCCAACGTGGACTAGCGGGGAGCACCGGGGAGCTGTTTTTT. It codes for CASSQRGLAGSTGELFF.

The rearrangement links TRBV10-2 to TRBJ2-3, with 14 bases matching TRBD2. J lost 4 bases, V lost 2 bases, and 2 bases had no gene match. Germline V lookup: CDR1 WSHSY, CDR2 SAAADI. The length of the CDR3 is 16 residues. CDR3 sequence (DNA): TGCGCCAGCAGTGAGGGGACTAGCGGGAGATCAGATACGCAGTATTTT. Translated: CASSEGTSGRSDTQYF.

The rearrangement joins TRBV25-1 to TRBJ1-3; D gene ambiguous. CDR3 length: 13 residues. Germline V gene lookup returns CDR1 MGHDK and CDR2 SYGVNS. Trimming stripped 6 bases from V and 1 base from J, with 7 bases between. This CDR3 reads CASSGVSGNTIYF. The CDR3 nucleotides read TGTGCCAGCAGCGGGGTATCTGGAAACACCATATATTTT.

A note on this clone: The same CDR3 also results from other DNA sequences found in this sample. The J gene is TRBJ1-2, the V gene TRBV6-5; 7 bases fit TRBD1. This CDR3 spans 15 amino acids. Germline lookup yields CDR1 MNHEY and CDR2 SVGAGI. The trim removed 7 bases at V and 2 bases at J, leaving 10 bases unmatched. The CDR3 sequence: CASNPGGTANYGYTF. The CDR3, as DNA: TGTGCCAGCAACCCAGGGGGGACCGCGAACTATGGCTACACCTTC.

The V call is TRBV10-3, the J call TRBJ1-6; TRBD1 matches 7 bases. The ends lost 6 bases at V and 7 bases at J; junction bases unmatched: 3. The CDR3 extends over 13 amino acids. Germline CDR1 ENHRY, CDR2 SYGVKD. As DNA, the CDR3 is TGTGCCATCAGAGCACAGGGGAATTCACCCCTCCACTTT. It is translated as CAIRAQGNSPLHF.

The chain employs TRBV5-6 and TRBJ1-2; 7 nucleotides align to TRBD1. This CDR3 comprises 16 residues. In germline, CDR1 is SGHDT, CDR2 YYEEEE. J was trimmed by 3 bases and V by 5 bases; bases with no gene match: 13. The chain's CDR3 is CASRGRERQGYYGYTF. The CDR3 DNA reads TGTGCCAGCAGGGGACGGGAAAGACAGGGATACTATGGCTACACCTTC.

In its sample, this clone was seen a few times. The chain joins TRBV5-4 to TRBJ1-1; no clear D gene. Between the trimmed V and J ends, which lost 2 bases and 5 bases, there was a span of 10 bases. The CDR3 totals 13 residues. The germline V gene has CDR1 SGHNT and CDR2 YYREEE (reference sequence). This CDR3 is CASSFFGFTEAFF. CDR3 in DNA: TGTGCCAGCAGCTTTTTTGGCTTTACTGAAGCTTTCTTT.

Only one count was recorded for this clone. V and J are TRBV5-4 and TRBJ2-7; 7 positions agree with TRBD1. Germline loops: CDR1 SGHNT, CDR2 YYREEE (reference sequence). The CDR3 totals 15 residues. J lost 5 bases, V lost 4 bases, and 12 bases had no gene match. The CDR3 reads CASSTSRGYGDEQYF. The DNA of the CDR3 is TGTGCCAGCAGCACGAGCAGGGGGTACGGGGACGAGCAGTACTTC.

As DNA, the CDR3 is TGTGCCAGCAGTTTATGGATCGGACAGGGGAATCAGCCCCAGCATTTT. Translation gives CASSLWIGQGNQPQHF. The J gene is TRBJ1-5, the V gene TRBV28, with 9 bases identical to TRBD1. The CDR3 sequence is 16 residues long. The V gene's germline CDR1 is MDHEN and CDR2 SYDVKM. J was trimmed by 4 bases and V by 0 bases; bases with no gene match: 4.

The rearrangement links TRBV28 to TRBJ2-1; a possible D gene is TRBD2 (6 bases). This CDR3 has 16 residues. The germline CDR1 and CDR2 sequences are MDHEN and SYDVKM. V shed 3 bases and J shed 3 bases, with 15 bases lying between them. This CDR3 reads CASSLARGSGYNEQFF. As DNA, the CDR3 is TGTGCCAGCAGTTTGGCCCGGGGTAGCGGCTACAATGAGCAGTTCTTC.

The gene calls are TRBV29-1 and TRBJ2-6; no reliable D call. Germline V CDR1 and CDR2: SQVTM, ANQGSEA. V lost 1 base to trimming and J lost 0 bases, with 10 bases between them. This CDR3 region has 16 residues. This chain's CDR3 is CSVEVPGGSGANVLTF. In nucleotides, the CDR3 is TGCAGCGTTGAAGTCCCCGGCGGCTCTGGGGCCAACGTCCTGACTTTC.